This TCR beta chain was sequenced during a study of blood T cell repertoires in COVID-19. TCRdb keeps only in-frame clones here, not all; method: immunoSEQ multiplex PCR. Among roughly 400,000 clones listed, around 89% were seen once. This CDR3 has 15 residues. V lost 7 bases, J lost 3 bases, and 12 bases stayed unmatched. The germline V gene has CDR1 SNHLY and CDR2 FYNNEI. The sequenced sample was PBMCs or T cells enriched from blood (not recorded which). This chain connects TRBV2 to TRBJ2-7, with 7 bases that match TRBD2. The source is a man aged 30-40 years who had recovered from COVID-19. CDR3 amino acids: CASTGGDYQLYEQYF. The CDR3 DNA sequence: TGTGCCAGCACAGGAGGGGACTACCAACTCTACGAGCAGTACTTC.